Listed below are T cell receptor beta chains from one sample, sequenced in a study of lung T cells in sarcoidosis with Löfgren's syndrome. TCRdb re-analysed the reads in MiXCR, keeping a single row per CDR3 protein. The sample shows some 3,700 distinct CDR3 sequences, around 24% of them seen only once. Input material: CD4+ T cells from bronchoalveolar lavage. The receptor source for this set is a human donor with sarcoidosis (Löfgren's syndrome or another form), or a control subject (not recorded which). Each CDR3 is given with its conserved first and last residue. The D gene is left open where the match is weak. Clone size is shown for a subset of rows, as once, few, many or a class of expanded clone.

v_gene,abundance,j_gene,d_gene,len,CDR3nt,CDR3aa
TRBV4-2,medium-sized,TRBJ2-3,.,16,TGTGCCAGCAGCCAAGTACTCGGACAGAACACAGATACGCAGTATTTT,CASSQVLGQNTDTQYF
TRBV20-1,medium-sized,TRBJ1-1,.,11,TGCAGTGCTCCAATGAACACTGAAGCTTTCTTT,CSAPMNTEAFF
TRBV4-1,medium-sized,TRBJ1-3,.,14,TGCGCCAGCAGCCAAGGGGGGACCGGAAACACCATATATTTT,CASSQGGTGNTIYF
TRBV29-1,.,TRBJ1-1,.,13,TGCAGCGTTGGAAGTACAGCGAACACTGAATCCTTCTTT,CSVGSTANTESFF
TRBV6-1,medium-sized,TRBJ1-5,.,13,TGTGCCAGCATATTTTCAGGGGATCAGCCCCAGCATTTT,CASIFSGDQPQHF
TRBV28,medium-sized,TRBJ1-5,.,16,TGTGCCAGCACCCCCAGTCCACAGTATAGCAATCAGCCCCAGCATTTT,CASTPSPQYSNQPQHF
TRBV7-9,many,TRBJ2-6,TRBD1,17,TGTGCCCACCGTGGGCAGCAGGGGGCATCTGGGGCCAACGTCCTGACTTTC,CAHRGQQGASGANVLTF
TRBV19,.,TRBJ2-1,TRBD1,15,TGTGCCAGTAGTAAACAGGGGCGATTCTACAATGAGCAGTTCTTC,CASSKQGRFYNEQFF
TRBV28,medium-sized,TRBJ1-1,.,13,TGTGCCAGCGGGTATACAGTGAACACTGAAGCTTTCTTT,CASGYTVNTEAFF
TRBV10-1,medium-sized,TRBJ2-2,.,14,TGCGCCAGCAGCAGGGACTGGAACACCGGGGAGCTGTTTTTT,CASSRDWNTGELFF
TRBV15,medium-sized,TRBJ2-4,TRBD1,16,TGTGCCACCAGCCTTGAGGGACAGCCACCCAAAAACATTCAGTACTTC,CATSLEGQPPKNIQYF
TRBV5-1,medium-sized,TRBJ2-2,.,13,TGCGCCAGCAGTACGGGAGCCACCGGGGAGCTGTTTTTT,CASSTGATGELFF
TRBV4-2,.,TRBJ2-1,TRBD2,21,TGTGACAGCAGCCAGATGGCGGGATCTAGCGGGAGGGCTAGCTCCTACAATGAGCAGTTCTTC,CDSSQMAGSSGRASSYNEQFF
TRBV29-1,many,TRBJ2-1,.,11,TGCAGCGTTGACAGTTTCAATGAGCAGTTCTTC,CSVDSFNEQFF
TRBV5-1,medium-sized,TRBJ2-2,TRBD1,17,TGCGCCAGCGACGCCACCACCGGGACAGGGACGGCCGGGGAGCTGTTTTTT,CASDATTGTGTAGELFF
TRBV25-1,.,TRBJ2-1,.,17,TGTGCCAGCAGTGAGGGCGGGACAGCCAGCTCCTACAATGAGCAGTTCTTC,CASSEGGTASSYNEQFF
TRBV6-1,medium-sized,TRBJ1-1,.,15,TGTGCCAGCAGTCCTACAGGGTGGGGTAACCCTGAAGCTTTCTTT,CASSPTGWGNPEAFF
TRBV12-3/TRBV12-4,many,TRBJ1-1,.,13,TGTGCCAGCACCTTGCGGGGGCAACGAAGTGGATTGTTT,CASTLRGQRSGLF
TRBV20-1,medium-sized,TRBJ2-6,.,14,TGCAGTGCTCGCGTCGGGGATGGGGCCAACGTCCTGACTTTC,CSARVGDGANVLTF
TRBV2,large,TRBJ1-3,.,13,TGTGCCAGCAGACCCGACAGTGGAAACACCATATATTTT,CASRPDSGNTIYF
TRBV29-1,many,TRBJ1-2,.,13,TGCAGCGTTCCTTCGGCGGAGAACTATGGCTACACCTTC,CSVPSAENYGYTF
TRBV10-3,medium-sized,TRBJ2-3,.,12,TGTGCCATCAGTGGCAGGGCAGATACGCAGTATTTT,CAISGRADTQYF
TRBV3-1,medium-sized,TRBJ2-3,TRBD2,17,TGTGCCAGCAGCCAATTATCGGGGAGGGCCCCTACAGATACGCAGTATTTT,CASSQLSGRAPTDTQYF
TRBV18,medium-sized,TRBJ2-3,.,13,TGTGCCAGCTCAGTAGGGATCCAAGATACGCAGTATTTT,CASSVGIQDTQYF
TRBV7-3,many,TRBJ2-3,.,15,TGTGCCAGCAGCTTATCGGCGGGTTCAGGGGATACGCAGTATTTT,CASSLSAGSGDTQYF
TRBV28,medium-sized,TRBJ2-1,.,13,TGTGCCAGCCATACCCCACCAGCAAATGAGCAGTTCTTC,CASHTPPANEQFF
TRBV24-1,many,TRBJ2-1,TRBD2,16,TGTGCCACCAGTGACCCGACTAGCGGGGGTGCGAATGAGCAGTTCTTC,CATSDPTSGGANEQFF
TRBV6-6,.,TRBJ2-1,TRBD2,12,TGTGCCATCGCGGCTTGCGGGGGAAGGCAGTTCTTC,CAIAACGGRQFF
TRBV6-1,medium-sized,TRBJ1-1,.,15,TGTGCCAGCAGCGCAAGAGGGAAAGTTGGAACTGAAGCTTTCTTT,CASSARGKVGTEAFF
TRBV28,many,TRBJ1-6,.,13,TGTGCCAGCAGACAGGGTTTGGGTTCACCCCTCCACTTT,CASRQGLGSPLHF
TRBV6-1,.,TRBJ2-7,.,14,TGTGCCATCAGTGAAAGGCTCATCGGCAACGGGCAGTACTTC,CAISERLIGNGQYF
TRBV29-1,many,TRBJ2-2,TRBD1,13,TGCAGCGGGCGAGGACAGGGGACCGGGGAGCTGTTTTTT,CSGRGQGTGELFF
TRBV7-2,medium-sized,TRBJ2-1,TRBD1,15,TGTGCCAGCAGCTCCGGACAGGCCCTTACCAATGAGCAGTTCTTC,CASSSGQALTNEQFF
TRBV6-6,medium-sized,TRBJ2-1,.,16,TGTGCCAGCAGTTACGCGACGGATGTGGTGCGCGATGAGCAGTTCTTC,CASSYATDVVRDEQFF
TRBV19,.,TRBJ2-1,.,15,TGTGCCAGTAGCCCTACTAGAAGCTCCTACGATGGGCAGTTCTTC,CASSPTRSSYDGQFF
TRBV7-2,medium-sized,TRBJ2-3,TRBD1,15,TGTGCCAGCAGCTACCGACAGGGTAACACAGATACGCAGTATTTT,CASSYRQGNTDTQYF
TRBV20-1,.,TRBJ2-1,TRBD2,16,TGCAGTGCTGGCGGGATAGCGGGAGGGCCCTCTAATGAGCGGTTCTTC,CSAGGIAGGPSNERFF
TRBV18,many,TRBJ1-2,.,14,TGTGCCAGCTCACCGTCGACAGGCAACTATGGCTACACCTTC,CASSPSTGNYGYTF
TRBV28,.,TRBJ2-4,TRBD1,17,TGTGCCAGCAGTCTAACAGGGGTCTCTATAGCCAAAAACATTCGGTACTTC,CASSLTGVSIAKNIRYF
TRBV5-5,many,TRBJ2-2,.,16,TGTGCCAGCAGCTTGAGAGGCAGCCAGGCCACCGGGGAGCTGTTTTTT,CASSLRGSQATGELFF